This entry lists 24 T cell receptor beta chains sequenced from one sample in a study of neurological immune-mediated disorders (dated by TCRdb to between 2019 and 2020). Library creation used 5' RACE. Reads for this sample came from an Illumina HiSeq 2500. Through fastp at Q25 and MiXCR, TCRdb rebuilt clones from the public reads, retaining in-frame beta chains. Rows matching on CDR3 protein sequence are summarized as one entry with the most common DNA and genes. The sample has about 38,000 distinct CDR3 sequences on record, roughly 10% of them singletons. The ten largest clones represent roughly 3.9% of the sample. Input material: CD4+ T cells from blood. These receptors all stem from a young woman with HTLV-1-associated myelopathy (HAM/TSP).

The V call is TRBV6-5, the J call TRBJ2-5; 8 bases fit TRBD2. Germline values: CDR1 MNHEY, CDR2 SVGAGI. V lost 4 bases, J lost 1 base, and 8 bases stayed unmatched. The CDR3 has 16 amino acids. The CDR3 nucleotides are TGTGCCAGCAGTTTACTGGGCGGGGGGCTCCAAGAGACCCAGTACTTC. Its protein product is CASSLLGGGLQETQYF.

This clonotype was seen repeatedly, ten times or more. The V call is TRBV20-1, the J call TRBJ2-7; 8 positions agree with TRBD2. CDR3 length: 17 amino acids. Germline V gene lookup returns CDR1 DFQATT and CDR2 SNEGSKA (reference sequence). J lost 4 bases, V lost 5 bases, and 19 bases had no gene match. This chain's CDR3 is CSAAPLISGTKNYEQYF. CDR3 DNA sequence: TGCAGTGCTGCGCCCCTCATTAGCGGGACTAAAAATTACGAGCAGTACTTC.

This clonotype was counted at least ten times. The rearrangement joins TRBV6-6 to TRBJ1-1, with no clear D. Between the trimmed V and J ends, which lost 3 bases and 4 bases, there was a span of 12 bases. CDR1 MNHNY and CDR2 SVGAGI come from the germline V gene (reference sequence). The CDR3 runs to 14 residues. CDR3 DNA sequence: TGTGCCAGCAGTTATTCAATAGCCGGCACTGAAGCTTTCTTT. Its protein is CASSYSIAGTEAFF.

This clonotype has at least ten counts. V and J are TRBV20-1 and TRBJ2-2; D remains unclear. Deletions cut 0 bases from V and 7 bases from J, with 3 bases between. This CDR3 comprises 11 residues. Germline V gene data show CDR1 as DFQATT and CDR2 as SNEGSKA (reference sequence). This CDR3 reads CSARDVGELFF. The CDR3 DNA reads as TGCAGTGCTAGAGACGTCGGGGAGCTGTTTTTT.

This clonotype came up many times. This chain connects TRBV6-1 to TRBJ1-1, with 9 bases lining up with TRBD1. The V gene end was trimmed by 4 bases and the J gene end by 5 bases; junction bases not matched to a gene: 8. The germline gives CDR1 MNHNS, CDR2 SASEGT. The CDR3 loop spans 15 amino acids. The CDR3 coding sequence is TGTGCCAGCAGTGCCGGGACAGGGTTAAGGACTGAAGCTTTCTTT. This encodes CASSAGTGLRTEAFF.

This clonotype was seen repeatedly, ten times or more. For the CDR3, the DNA is TGCAGTGCTAGAGAAGAGCCAGGGGGCCGGAACACTGAAGCTTTCTTT. Protein sequence: CSAREEPGGRNTEAFF. The V gene is TRBV20-1, the J gene TRBJ1-1, with 8 bases fitting TRBD1. CDR1 and CDR2 (germline): DFQATT, SNEGSKA (reference sequence). The CDR3 extends over 16 amino acids. Trimming at V came to 0 bases and at J to 1 base, leaving 7 bases not matched to a gene.

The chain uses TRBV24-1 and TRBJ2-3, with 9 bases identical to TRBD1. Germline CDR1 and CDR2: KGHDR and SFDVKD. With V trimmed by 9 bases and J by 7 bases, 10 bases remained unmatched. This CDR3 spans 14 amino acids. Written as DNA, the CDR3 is TGTGCCACCTGCGGAGGACAGGGGAGATATACGCAGTATTTT. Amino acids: CATCGGQGRYTQYF.

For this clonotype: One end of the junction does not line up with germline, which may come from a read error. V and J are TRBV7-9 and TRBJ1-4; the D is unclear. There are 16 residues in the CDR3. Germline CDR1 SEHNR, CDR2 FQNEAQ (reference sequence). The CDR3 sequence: CVSSFAICPTNEKLFF. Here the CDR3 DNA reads TGTGTCAGCAGCTTCGCTATCTGTCCAACTAATGAAAAACTGTTTTTT.

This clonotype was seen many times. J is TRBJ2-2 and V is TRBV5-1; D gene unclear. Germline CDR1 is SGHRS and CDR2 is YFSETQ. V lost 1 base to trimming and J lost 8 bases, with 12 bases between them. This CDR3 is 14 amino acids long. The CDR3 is CASSLLAVSGELFF. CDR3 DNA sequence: TGCGCCAGCAGCTTGTTGGCAGTCTCAGGGGAGCTGTTTTTT. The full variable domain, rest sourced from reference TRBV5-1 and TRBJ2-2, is KAGVTQTPRYLIKTRGQQVTLSCSPISGHRSVSWYQQTPGQGLQFLFEYFSETQRNKGNFPGRFSGRQFSNSRSEMNVSTLELGDSALYLCASSLLAVSGELFFGEGSRLTVL.

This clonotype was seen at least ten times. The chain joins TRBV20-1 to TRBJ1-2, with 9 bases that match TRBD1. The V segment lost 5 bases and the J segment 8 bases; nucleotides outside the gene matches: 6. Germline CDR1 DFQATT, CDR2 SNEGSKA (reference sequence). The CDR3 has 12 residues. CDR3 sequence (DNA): TGCAGTGCTGGGGGACAGGGAGAGGGCTACACCTTC. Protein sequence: CSAGGQGEGYTF.

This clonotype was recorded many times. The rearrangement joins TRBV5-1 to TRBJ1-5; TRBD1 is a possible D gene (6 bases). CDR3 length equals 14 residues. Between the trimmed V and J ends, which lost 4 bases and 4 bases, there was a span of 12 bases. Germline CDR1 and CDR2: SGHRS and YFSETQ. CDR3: CASSTGQPNQPQHF. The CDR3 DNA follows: TGCGCCAGCAGCACCGGACAGCCTAATCAGCCCCAGCATTTT.

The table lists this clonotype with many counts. CDR3 sequence: CATSRDGAGNSPLHF. CDR3 DNA: TGTGCCACCAGCAGAGATGGCGCCGGGAATTCACCCCTCCACTTT. This chain links TRBV15 with TRBJ1-6; D remains unclear. V was trimmed by 0 bases and J by 7 bases, leaving 10 bases between them. Germline lookup yields CDR1 LNHNV and CDR2 YYDKDF (reference sequence). This CDR3 region has 15 residues.

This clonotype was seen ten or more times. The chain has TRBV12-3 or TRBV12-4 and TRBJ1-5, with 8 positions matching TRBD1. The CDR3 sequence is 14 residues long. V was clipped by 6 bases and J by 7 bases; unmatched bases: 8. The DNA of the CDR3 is TGTGCCAGCAGGGGGACAGGAAAAGAACAGCCCCAGCATTTT. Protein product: CASRGTGKEQPQHF.

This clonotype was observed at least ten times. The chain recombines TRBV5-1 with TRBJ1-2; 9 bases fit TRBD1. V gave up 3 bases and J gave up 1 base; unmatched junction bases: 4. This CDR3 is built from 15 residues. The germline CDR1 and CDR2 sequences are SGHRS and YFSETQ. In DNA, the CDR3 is TGCGCCAGCAGCTGGGCGACAGGGGGTAACTATGGCTACACCTTC. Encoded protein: CASSWATGGNYGYTF.

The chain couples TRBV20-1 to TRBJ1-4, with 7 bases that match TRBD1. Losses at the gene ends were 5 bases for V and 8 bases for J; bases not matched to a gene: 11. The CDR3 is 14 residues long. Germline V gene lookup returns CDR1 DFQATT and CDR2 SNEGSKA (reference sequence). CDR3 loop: CSAEYRGFSEKLFF. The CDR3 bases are TGCAGTGCTGAATACAGGGGATTTTCAGAAAAACTGTTTTTT.

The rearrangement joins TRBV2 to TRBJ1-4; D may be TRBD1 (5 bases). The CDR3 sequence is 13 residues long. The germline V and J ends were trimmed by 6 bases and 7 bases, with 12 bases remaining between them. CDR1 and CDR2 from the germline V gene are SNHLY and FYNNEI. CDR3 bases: TGTGCCAGCAGACGGGGGACCGGTGAAAAACTGTTTTTT. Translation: CASRRGTGEKLFF.

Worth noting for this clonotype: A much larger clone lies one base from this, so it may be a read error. CDR3 in DNA: TGCAGTGCTAAGATCAGGGGACCCAAGGAAAAACTGTTTTTT. As protein: CSAKIRGPKEKLFF. The chain links TRBV20-1 to TRBJ1-4, with TRBD1 as a possible D gene (6 bases). CDR3 length: 14 residues. In germline, CDR1 is DFQATT, CDR2 SNEGSKA (reference sequence). Between the trimmed V and J ends, which lost 4 bases and 8 bases, there was a span of 17 bases.

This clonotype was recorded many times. The CDR3 DNA reads as TGTGCCAGCAGCAGGGGAGGGTGGAAAGAAGCTTTCTTT. Amino acid sequence: CASSRGGWKEAFF. The V and J genes are TRBV2 and TRBJ1-1; D may be TRBD1 (6 bases). Germline V CDR1 and CDR2: SNHLY, FYNNEI. CDR3 size: 13 residues. The V end was cut by 6 bases, the J end by 8 bases, with 16 bases between.

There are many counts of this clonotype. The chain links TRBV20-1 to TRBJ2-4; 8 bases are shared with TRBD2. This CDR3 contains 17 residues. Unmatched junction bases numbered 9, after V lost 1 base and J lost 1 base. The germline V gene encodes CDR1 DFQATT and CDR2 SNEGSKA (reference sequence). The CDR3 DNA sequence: TGCAGTGCTAGAGTGGTTTCGGGCGGGGGGGCCAAAAACATTCAGTACTTC. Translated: CSARVVSGGGAKNIQYF.

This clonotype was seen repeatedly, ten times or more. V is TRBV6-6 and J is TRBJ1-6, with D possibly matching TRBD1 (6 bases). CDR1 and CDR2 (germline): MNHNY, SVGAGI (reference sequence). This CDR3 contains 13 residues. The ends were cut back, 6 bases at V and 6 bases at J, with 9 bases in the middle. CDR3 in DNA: TGTGCCAGCAGCCAAGGGGGTAATTCACCCCTCCACTTT. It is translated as CASSQGGNSPLHF.

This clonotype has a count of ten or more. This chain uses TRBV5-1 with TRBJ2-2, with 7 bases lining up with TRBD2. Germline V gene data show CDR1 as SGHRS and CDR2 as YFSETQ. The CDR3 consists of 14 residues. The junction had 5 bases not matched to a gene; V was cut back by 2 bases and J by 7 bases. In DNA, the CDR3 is TGCGCCAGCAGCTTAGAAGCGGGAATCGGGGAGCTGTTTTTT. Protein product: CASSLEAGIGELFF.

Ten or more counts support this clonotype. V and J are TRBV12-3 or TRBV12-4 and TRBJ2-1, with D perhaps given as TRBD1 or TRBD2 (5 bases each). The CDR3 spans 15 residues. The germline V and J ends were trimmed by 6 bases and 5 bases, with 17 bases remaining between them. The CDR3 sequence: CASRPGRTENNEQFF. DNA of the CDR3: TGTGCCAGCAGGCCGGGACGAACCGAGAACAATGAGCAGTTCTTC.

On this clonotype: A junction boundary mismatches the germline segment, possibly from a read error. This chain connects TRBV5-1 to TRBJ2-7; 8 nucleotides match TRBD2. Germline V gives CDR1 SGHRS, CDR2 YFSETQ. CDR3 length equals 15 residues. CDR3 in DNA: TGCGCCAACAGCTTGGGACTAGTGTACACCTACGAGCAGTACTTC. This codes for CANSLGLVYTYEQYF. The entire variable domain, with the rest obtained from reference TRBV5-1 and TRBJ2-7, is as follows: KAGVTQTPRYLIKTRGQQVTLSCSPISGHRSVSWYQQTPGQGLQFLFEYFSETQRNKGNFPGRFSGRQFSNSRSEMNVSTLELGDSALYLCANSLGLVYTYEQYFGPGTRLTVT.

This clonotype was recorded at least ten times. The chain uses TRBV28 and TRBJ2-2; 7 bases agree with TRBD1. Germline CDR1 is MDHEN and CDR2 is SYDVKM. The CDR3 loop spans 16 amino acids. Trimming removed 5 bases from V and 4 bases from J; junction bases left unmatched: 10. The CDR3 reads CASSPYRQGRTGELFF. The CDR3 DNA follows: TGTGCCAGCAGTCCCTACCGACAGGGACGCACCGGGGAGCTGTTTTTT. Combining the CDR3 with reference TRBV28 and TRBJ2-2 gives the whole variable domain DVKVTQSSRYLVKRTGEKVFLECVQDMDHENMFWYRQDPGLGLRLIYFSYDVKMKEKGDIPEGYSVSREKKERFSLILESASTNQTSMYLCASSPYRQGRTGELFFGEGSRLTVL.